The 28 T cell receptor beta chains below were found in one sample sequenced in a study of blood T cell repertoires in COVID-19. The data were produced by immunoSEQ multiplex PCR, yet TCRdb's version contains in-frame clones alone and is incomplete. The sample gives 77,000 or so clones, under 80% of which show up once; 25% to 30% is in the top ten. The sample comprised peripheral blood. Every receptor here comes from a woman of 80 years or more with active or convalescent COVID-19.

The chain links TRBV5-5 to TRBJ1-3; 7 positions agree with TRBD1. Germline trimming cut 0 bases from V and 2 bases from J; bases unmatched to any gene: 8. There are 17 residues in the CDR3. Germline CDR1 is SGHKS and CDR2 is YYEKEE (reference sequence). In DNA, the CDR3 is TGTGCCAGCAGCTTGGGACAGGGTGGTTCTGCTGGAAACACCATATATTTT. Its translation: CASSLGQGGSAGNTIYF.

V and J are TRBV7-2 and TRBJ1-2; 11 bases are shared with TRBD1. After removal of 6 bases from V and 5 bases from J, the junction contained 5 bases not matched to a gene. The CDR3 runs 14 residues. Germline V gives CDR1 SGHTA, CDR2 FQGNSA. The CDR3 nucleotides read TGTGCCAGCAGACCCGGACAGGGGGCGTATGGCTACACCTTC. It is translated as CASRPGQGAYGYTF.

As DNA, the CDR3 is TGTGCCAGCAGCAACGCACAGGGTGATGGCTACACCTTC. Translated, it gives CASSNAQGDGYTF. The chain is built from TRBV7-2 and TRBJ1-2; TRBD1 is a possible D gene (6 bases). Germline V gene data show CDR1 as SGHTA and CDR2 as FQGNSA. Trimming pared 5 bases from V and 6 bases from J, leaving 13 bases between. The CDR3 runs 13 residues. The full variable domain, its missing parts supplied by reference TRBV7-2 and TRBJ1-2, is GAGVSQSPSNKVTEKGKDVELRCDPISGHTALYWYRQSLGQGLEFLIYFQGNSAPDKSGLPSDRFSAERTGGSVSTLTIQRTQQEDSAVYLCASSNAQGDGYTFGSGTRLTVV.

This clone was counted a single time. The rearrangement joins TRBV3-1 (or the pseudogene TRBV3-2) to TRBJ2-7; D gene unclear. This CDR3 is 14 amino acids long. V was clipped by 5 bases and J by 4 bases, with 15 bases between them. Germline V lookup: CDR1 LGHDT, CDR2 YNNKEL (reference sequence). The CDR3: CASSVVPGPYEQYF. The CDR3 DNA is TGTGCCAGCAGCGTAGTTCCGGGTCCTTACGAGCAGTACTTC.

The genes are TRBV6-4 and TRBJ2-6, with D unclear. The V gene's germline CDR1 is MRHNA and CDR2 SNTAGT. V gave up 4 bases and J gave up 4 bases, with 8 bases separating them. The CDR3 is made up of 14 amino acids. The CDR3 DNA reads as TGTGCCAGCAGTGGGGCCTCCGGGGCCAACGTCCTGACTTTC. This gives the protein CASSGASGANVLTF.

This chain links TRBV7-2 with TRBJ2-7; 12 nucleotides line up with TRBD2. Germline-derived CDR1 and CDR2 are SGHTA and FQGNSA. This CDR3 contains 15 residues. V was pared by 4 bases and J by 3 bases, with 4 bases of the junction left unmatched. The CDR3 DNA reads as TGTGCCAGCAGCTCTAGCGGGGGGGCCTTCTACGAGCAGTACTTC. Translating gives CASSSSGGAFYEQYF.

The chain combines TRBV27 with TRBJ2-5, with 8 bases aligning to TRBD1. The CDR3 covers 13 residues. J lost 3 bases, V lost 6 bases, and 3 bases had no gene match. From germline, CDR1 is MNHEY and CDR2 SMNVEV (reference sequence). The CDR3 nucleotides read TGTGCCAGCAGGCCGGACAGGGAAGAGACCCAGTACTTC. It codes for CASRPDREETQYF.

This rearrangement joins TRBV30 to TRBJ2-1; a possible D gene is TRBD2 (7 bases). V lost 8 bases to trimming and J lost 10 bases, with 18 bases between them. This CDR3 is 12 amino acids long. Germline CDR1 is GTSNPN and CDR2 is SVGIG (reference sequence). The CDR3 sequence is CAGGASGLEQFF. CDR3 DNA: TGTGCCGGGGGGGCTAGCGGTCTAGAGCAGTTCTTC.

J is TRBJ1-4 and V is TRBV7-9, with 11 bases matching TRBD1. The junction had 6 bases not matched to a gene; V was cut back by 7 bases and J by 8 bases. CDR3 length: 14 amino acids. CDR1 is SEHNR, CDR2 FQNEAQ, per germline (reference sequence). The CDR3: CASTSGQGVEKLFF. The CDR3 DNA reads as TGTGCCAGCACTTCGGGACAGGGGGTGGAAAAACTGTTTTTT.

The gene calls are TRBV7-2 and TRBJ1-4; D is ambiguous. Trimming left V 2 bases short and J 7 bases short, with 11 bases between. Germline lookup yields CDR1 SGHTA and CDR2 FQGNSA. The CDR3 loop spans 14 amino acids. CDR3 sequence: CASSLSGRAEKLFF. CDR3 DNA: TGTGCCAGCAGCTTAAGCGGCCGGGCTGAAAAACTGTTTTTT.

The chain carries TRBV24-1 and TRBJ2-1, with 9 nucleotides matching TRBD1. The CDR3 loop spans 14 amino acids. Trimming took 11 bases from V and 2 from J; bases not matched to a gene: 6. Germline CDR1 is KGHDR and CDR2 is SFDVKD. Written as DNA, the CDR3 is TGTGCCAAGCCGGGACAGGGTCCCTACAATGAGCAGTTCTTC. This gives the protein CAKPGQGPYNEQFF.

The gene calls are TRBV18 and TRBJ1-6; D possibly corresponds to TRBD1 (5 bases). Germline loops: CDR1 KGHSH, CDR2 LQKENI. There are 15 residues in the CDR3. V was cut by 4 bases and J by 7 bases, with 14 bases left in between. The CDR3 protein is CASSLGGTENSPLHF. As DNA, the CDR3 is TGTGCCAGCTCACTTGGGGGGACGGAAAATTCACCCCTCCACTTT. The whole variable domain, filled in from reference TRBV18 and TRBJ1-6, reads NAGVMQNPRHLVRRRGQEARLRCSPMKGHSHVYWYRQLPEEGLKFMVYLQKENIIDESGMPKERFSAEFPKEGPSILRIQQVVRGDSAAYFCASSLGGTENSPLHFGNGTRLTVT.

V is TRBV24-1 and J is TRBJ2-1; tentatively, D is TRBD1 (6 bases). CDR1 and CDR2 from the germline V gene are KGHDR and SFDVKD. This CDR3 region has 15 residues. V lost 3 bases, J lost 5 bases, and 13 bases lay in between. The CDR3 DNA reads as TGTGCCACCAGTGATAGAGTCGGGACAAACAATGAGCAGTTCTTC. Translated: CATSDRVGTNNEQFF.

V is TRBV3-1 (or the pseudogene TRBV3-2) and J is TRBJ1-3; D not resolved. The CDR3 runs 12 residues. Trimming shortened V by 8 bases and J by 0 bases, and 5 bases separated the two germline ends. The germline CDR1 and CDR2 sequences are LGHDT and YNNKEL (reference sequence). CDR3 nucleotides: TGTGCCAGCTCCAACTCTGGAAACACCATATATTTT. Translated: CASSNSGNTIYF.

Only one count was recorded for this clone. The rearrangement joins TRBV30 to TRBJ1-3, with a tentative D call TRBD1 (6 bases). Trimming took off 2 bases at V and 2 bases at J, with 7 bases between the two ends. From germline, CDR1 is GTSNPN and CDR2 SVGIG (reference sequence). This CDR3 contains 13 residues. This CDR3 reads CAWSKGAGNTIYF. In nucleotides, the CDR3 is TGTGCCTGGAGTAAGGGGGCTGGAAACACCATATATTTT.

The gene calls are TRBV19 and TRBJ1-2, with TRBD1 as a possible D gene (6 bases). The V end was cut by 7 bases, the J end by 4 bases, with 13 bases between. Germline assignment: CDR1 LNHDA and CDR2 SQIVND (reference sequence). There are 13 residues in the CDR3. CDR3 nucleotides: TGTGCCAGTACCGGGGACAACGGCTATGGCTACACCTTC. Protein sequence: CASTGDNGYGYTF. Full variable domain (remainder filled in from reference TRBV19 and TRBJ1-2): DGGITQSPKYLFRKEGQNVTLSCEQNLNHDAMYWYRQDPGQGLRLIYYSQIVNDFQKGDIAEGYSVSREKKESFPLTVTSAQKNPTAFYLCASTGDNGYGYTFGSGTRLTVV.

The table lists this clone with a few counts. The chain couples TRBV7-8 to TRBJ1-2; no clear D gene. Germline lookup yields CDR1 SGHVS and CDR2 FQNEAQ. The CDR3 covers 13 residues. The ends were cut back, 1 base at V and 1 base at J, with 4 bases in the middle. CDR3 DNA sequence: TGTGCCAGCAGCTTAGACAGTAACTATGGCTACACCTTC. Residues: CASSLDSNYGYTF.

The chain recombines TRBV2 with TRBJ1-4, with D hard to call. The CDR3 contains 14 residues. V lost 1 base, J lost 4 bases, and 7 bases lay in between. Germline-derived CDR1 and CDR2 are SNHLY and FYNNEI. CDR3 coding DNA: TGTGCCAGCAGTGAAGGGGCCCTTAATGAAAAACTGTTTTTT. Its protein is CASSEGALNEKLFF.

This clone has more than one count but fewer than ten. This rearrangement joins TRBV6-5 to TRBJ1-5; the D gene is possibly TRBD1 (6 bases). The CDR3 covers 13 residues. Germline assignment: CDR1 MNHEY and CDR2 SVGAGI. Trimming shortened V by 10 bases and J by 0 bases, and 10 bases separated the two germline ends. CDR3 in amino acids: CATRTASNQPQHF. DNA for the CDR3: TGTGCCACCCGGACAGCTAGCAATCAGCCCCAGCATTTT.

This clone was seen once. The chain links TRBV29-1 to TRBJ2-5; 8 bases line up with TRBD1. This CDR3 comprises 16 residues. V trimming: 4 bases; J trimming: 6 bases; junction bases outside the gene matches: 16. Germline assignment: CDR1 SQVTM and CDR2 ANQGSEA. CDR3 sequence reads: CSVAGGAGRRVQTQYF. CDR3 DNA: TGCAGCGTTGCAGGGGGCGCCGGCCGACGAGTGCAGACCCAGTACTTC.

The chain recombines TRBV5-4 with TRBJ2-3, with 11 bases aligning to TRBD2. The CDR3 is made up of 15 amino acids. V lost 4 bases and J lost 1; bases outside the gene matches: 2. From germline, CDR1 is SGHNT and CDR2 YYREEE (reference sequence). CDR3 amino acids: CASSQTSGGTDTQYF. In nucleotides, the CDR3 is TGTGCCAGCAGCCAGACTAGCGGGGGCACAGATACGCAGTATTTT.

J is TRBJ1-2 and V is TRBV5-4, with D hard to call. CDR3 length: 18 amino acids. Deletions cut 0 bases from V and 1 base from J, with 19 bases between. In germline, CDR1 is SGHNT, CDR2 YYREEE (reference sequence). CDR3 residues: CASSLGQWEGTSNYGYTF. The CDR3 nucleotides are TGTGCCAGCAGCTTGGGTCAATGGGAGGGAACCAGTAACTATGGCTACACCTTC.

This clone was seen only once. J is TRBJ1-5 and V is TRBV7-2, with D possibly being TRBD1 (5 bases). Trimming cost V 2 bases and J 4 bases, with 9 bases left between them. The CDR3 is 14 residues long. Germline assignment: CDR1 SGHTA and CDR2 FQGNSA. The CDR3, as DNA: TGTGCCAGCAGCTTAAATGCAGGGAATCAGCCCCAGCATTTT. Amino acid sequence: CASSLNAGNQPQHF.

The chain couples TRBV9 to TRBJ1-4; the D gene is possibly TRBD1 (6 bases). V was clipped by 0 bases and J by 4 bases, with 10 bases between them. The CDR3 covers 15 residues. Germline V gene lookup returns CDR1 SGDLS and CDR2 YYNGEE. The CDR3 region has the DNA TGTGCCAGCAGCGTAGCAGGGGAGGGTAATGAAAAACTGTTTTTT. Protein sequence: CASSVAGEGNEKLFF.

The rearrangement joins TRBV4-3 to TRBJ2-7; D may be TRBD1 (6 bases). This CDR3 is 13 amino acids long. CDR1 is LGHNA, CDR2 YSLEER, per germline. The V end was cut by 4 bases, the J end by 1 base, with 8 bases between. The CDR3 region has the DNA TGCGCCAGCAGCCGTGGACAGTCCTACGAGCAGTACTTC. Amino acid sequence: CASSRGQSYEQYF.

The count of this clone is one. The chain couples TRBV5-1 to TRBJ2-2, with TRBD1 identical over 10 bases. V shed 3 bases, J shed 7 bases, and the junction held 6 bases outside the gene matches. The germline gives CDR1 SGHRS, CDR2 YFSETQ. The CDR3 covers 15 residues. The CDR3, as DNA: TGCGCCAGCAGCTCCCGACAGGGGGCGGACGGGGAGCTGTTTTTT. It yields the protein CASSSRQGADGELFF.

This chain connects TRBV7-2 to TRBJ1-2; no definite D call. This CDR3 spans 13 amino acids. CDR1 and CDR2 (germline): SGHTA, FQGNSA. V lost 4 bases, J lost 5 bases, and 11 bases lay in between. The CDR3 nucleotides read TGTGCCAGCAGCTCAGGTCCGGTTTATGGCTACACCTTC. It specifies CASSSGPVYGYTF. The variable domain in full, completed from reference TRBV7-2 and TRBJ1-2, reads GAGVSQSPSNKVTEKGKDVELRCDPISGHTALYWYRQSLGQGLEFLIYFQGNSAPDKSGLPSDRFSAERTGGSVSTLTIQRTQQEDSAVYLCASSSGPVYGYTFGSGTRLTVV.

The chain combines TRBV24-1 with TRBJ2-1; D may be TRBD2 (7 bases). The CDR3 sequence is 18 residues long. Germline V lookup: CDR1 KGHDR, CDR2 SFDVKD. The V gene lost 9 bases and the J gene lost 0 bases, with 23 bases spanning the gap. The CDR3 spells CATLVGGATNSSYNEQFF. CDR3 in DNA: TGTGCCACCCTCGTGGGGGGGGCGACAAATAGCTCCTACAATGAGCAGTTCTTC.